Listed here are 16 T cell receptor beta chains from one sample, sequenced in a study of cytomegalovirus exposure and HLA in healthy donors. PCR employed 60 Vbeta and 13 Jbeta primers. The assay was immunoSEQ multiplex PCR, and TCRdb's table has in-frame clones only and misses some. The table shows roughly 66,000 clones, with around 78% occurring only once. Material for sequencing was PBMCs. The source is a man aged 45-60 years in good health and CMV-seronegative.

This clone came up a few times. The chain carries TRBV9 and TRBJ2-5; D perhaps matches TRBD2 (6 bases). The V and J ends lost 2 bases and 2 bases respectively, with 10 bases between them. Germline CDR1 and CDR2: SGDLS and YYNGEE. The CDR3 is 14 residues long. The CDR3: CASSVRDFQETQYF. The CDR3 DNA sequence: TGTGCCAGCAGCGTCCGGGACTTTCAAGAGACCCAGTACTTC.

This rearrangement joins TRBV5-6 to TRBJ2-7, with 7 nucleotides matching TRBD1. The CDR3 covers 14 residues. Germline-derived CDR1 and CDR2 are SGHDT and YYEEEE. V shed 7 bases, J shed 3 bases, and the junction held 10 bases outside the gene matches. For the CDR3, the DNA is TGTGCCAGCCTTTCTACAGGGGCCGACTACGAGCAGTACTTC. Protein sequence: CASLSTGADYEQYF. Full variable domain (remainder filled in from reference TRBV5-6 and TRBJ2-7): DAGVTQSPTHLIKTRGQQVTLRCSPKSGHDTVSWYQQALGQGPQFIFQYYEEEERQRGNFPDRFSGHQFPNYSSELNVNALLLGDSALYLCASLSTGADYEQYFGPGTRLTVT.

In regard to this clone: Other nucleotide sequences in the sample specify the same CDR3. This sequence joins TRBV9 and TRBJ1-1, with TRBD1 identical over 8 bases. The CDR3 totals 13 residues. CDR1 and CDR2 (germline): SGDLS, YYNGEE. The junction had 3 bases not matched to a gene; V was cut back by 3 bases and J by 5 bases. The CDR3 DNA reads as TGTGCCAGCAGCGCCTACAGGGGGACTGAAGCTTTCTTT. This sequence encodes CASSAYRGTEAFF.

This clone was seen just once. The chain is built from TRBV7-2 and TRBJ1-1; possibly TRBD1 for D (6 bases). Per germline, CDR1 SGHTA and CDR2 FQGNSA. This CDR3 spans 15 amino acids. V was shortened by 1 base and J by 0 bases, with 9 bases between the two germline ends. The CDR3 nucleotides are TGTGCCAGCAGCTTAGTCGCAGGGGTGAACACTGAAGCTTTCTTT. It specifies CASSLVAGVNTEAFF.

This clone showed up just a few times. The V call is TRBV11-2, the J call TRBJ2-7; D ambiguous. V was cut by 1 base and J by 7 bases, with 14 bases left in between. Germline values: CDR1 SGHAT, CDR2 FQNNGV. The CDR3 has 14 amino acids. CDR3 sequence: CASSLVGLSGEQYF. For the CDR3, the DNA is TGTGCCAGCAGCTTAGTGGGCCTGAGTGGAGAGCAGTACTTC.

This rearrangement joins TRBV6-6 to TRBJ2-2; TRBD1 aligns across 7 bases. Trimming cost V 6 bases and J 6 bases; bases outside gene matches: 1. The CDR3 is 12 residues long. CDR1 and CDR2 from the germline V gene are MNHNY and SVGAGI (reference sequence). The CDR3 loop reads CASRDRPGELFF. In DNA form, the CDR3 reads TGTGCCAGCAGGGACAGGCCCGGGGAGCTGTTTTTT.

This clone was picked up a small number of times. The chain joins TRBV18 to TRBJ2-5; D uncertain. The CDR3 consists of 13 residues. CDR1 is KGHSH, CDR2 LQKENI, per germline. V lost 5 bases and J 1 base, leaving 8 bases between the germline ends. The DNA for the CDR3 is TGTGCCAGCTCATCCAATCCCCAAGAGACCCAGTACTTC. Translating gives CASSSNPQETQYF.

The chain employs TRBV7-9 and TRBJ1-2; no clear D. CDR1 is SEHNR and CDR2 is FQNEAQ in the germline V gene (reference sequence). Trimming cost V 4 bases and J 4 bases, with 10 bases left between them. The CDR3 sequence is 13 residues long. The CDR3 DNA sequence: TGTGCCAGCAGCTCTTCAGGTGCCTATGGCTACACCTTC. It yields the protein CASSSSGAYGYTF.

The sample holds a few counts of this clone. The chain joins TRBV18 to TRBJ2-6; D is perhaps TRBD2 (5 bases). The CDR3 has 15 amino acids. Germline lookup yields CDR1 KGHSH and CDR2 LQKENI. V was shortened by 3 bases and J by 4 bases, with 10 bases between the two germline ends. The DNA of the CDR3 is TGTGCCAGCTCACCTGCGGGTACCGGGGCCAACGTCCTGACTTTC. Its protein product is CASSPAGTGANVLTF.

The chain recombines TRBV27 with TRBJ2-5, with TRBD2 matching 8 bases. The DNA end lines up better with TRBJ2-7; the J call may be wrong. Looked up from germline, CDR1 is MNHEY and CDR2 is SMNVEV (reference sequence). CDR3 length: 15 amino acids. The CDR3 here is CASNTLRGGRHEQYF. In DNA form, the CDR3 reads TGTGCCAGCAACACACTACGGGGGGGTAGGCACGAGCAGTACTTC.

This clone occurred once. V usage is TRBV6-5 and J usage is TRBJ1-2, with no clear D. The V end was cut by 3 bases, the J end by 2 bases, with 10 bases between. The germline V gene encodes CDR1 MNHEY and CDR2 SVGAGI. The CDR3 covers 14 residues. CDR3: CASSYMRQNYGYTF. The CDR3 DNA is TGTGCCAGCAGTTATATGAGGCAGAACTATGGCTACACCTTC.

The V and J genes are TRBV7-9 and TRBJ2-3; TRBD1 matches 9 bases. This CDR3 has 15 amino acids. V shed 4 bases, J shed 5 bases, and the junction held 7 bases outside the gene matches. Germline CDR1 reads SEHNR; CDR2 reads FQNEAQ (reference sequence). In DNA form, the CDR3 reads TGTGCCAGCAGCTCCCGGGACAGGGAAGAAGATACGCAGTATTTT. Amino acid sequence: CASSSRDREEDTQYF.

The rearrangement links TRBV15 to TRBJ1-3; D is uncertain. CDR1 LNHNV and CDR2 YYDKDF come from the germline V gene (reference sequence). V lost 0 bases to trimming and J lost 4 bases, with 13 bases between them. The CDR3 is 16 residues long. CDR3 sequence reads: CATSREGRGRGNTIYF. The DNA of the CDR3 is TGTGCCACCAGCAGAGAAGGGCGGGGAAGAGGAAACACCATATATTTT.

The CDR3 loop reads CASSGAGNEKLFF. The CDR3 region has the DNA TGTGCCAGCAGTGGAGCCGGGAATGAAAAACTGTTTTTT. The V gene is TRBV25-1, the J gene TRBJ1-4; D uncertain. Germline V lookup: CDR1 MGHDK, CDR2 SYGVNS. The ends were cut back, 4 bases at V and 5 bases at J, with 8 bases in the middle. CDR3 length: 13 amino acids.

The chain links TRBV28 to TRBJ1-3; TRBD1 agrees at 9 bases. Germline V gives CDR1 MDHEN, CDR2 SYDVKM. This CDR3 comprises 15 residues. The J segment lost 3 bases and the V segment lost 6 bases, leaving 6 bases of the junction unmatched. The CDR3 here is CASRKQGAGGNTIYF. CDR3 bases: TGTGCCAGCAGGAAACAGGGGGCGGGTGGAAACACCATATATTTT.

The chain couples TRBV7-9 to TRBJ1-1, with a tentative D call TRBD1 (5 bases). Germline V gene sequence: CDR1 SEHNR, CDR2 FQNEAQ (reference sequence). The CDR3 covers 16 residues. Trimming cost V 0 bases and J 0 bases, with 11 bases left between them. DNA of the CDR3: TGTGCCAGCAGCTTAGCGCTAACAGGAATGAACACTGAAGCTTTCTTT. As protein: CASSLALTGMNTEAFF.